These 17 T cell receptor beta chains were all obtained from the same sample, sequenced in a study of blood T cell repertoires in COVID-19. TCRdb's table, derived via immunoSEQ multiplex PCR, lists solely in-frame clones and lacks some. The repertoire holds over 120,000 clones, about 86% seen once, with 8.6% in the top ten. The specimen was peripheral blood. The source of these receptors is a woman between 45 and 60 years old with active or convalescent COVID-19.

This clone was recorded only once. V is TRBV7-9 and J is TRBJ1-1; 8 bases are a match to TRBD1. The V gene end was trimmed by 3 bases and the J gene end by 4 bases; junction bases not matched to a gene: 1. The CDR3 is made up of 13 amino acids. Germline V gene data show CDR1 as SEHNR and CDR2 as FQNEAQ (reference sequence). The CDR3 here is CASSFDRGTEAFF. In DNA, the CDR3 is TGTGCCAGCAGCTTCGACAGGGGCACTGAAGCTTTCTTT.

V is TRBV5-8 and J is TRBJ1-4; 7 bases are a match to TRBD1. This CDR3 comprises 13 residues. Germline V gives CDR1 SGHTS, CDR2 YDEGEE. With V trimmed by 4 bases and J by 5 bases, 2 bases remained unmatched. The CDR3 nucleotides read TGTGCCAGCAGCGGGGACAGAAATGAAAAACTGTTTTTT. Residues: CASSGDRNEKLFF.

The chain carries TRBV27 and TRBJ1-5; 8 bases are a match to TRBD1. From germline, CDR1 is MNHEY and CDR2 SMNVEV (reference sequence). This CDR3 contains 16 residues. The ends lost 2 bases at V and 4 bases at J; junction bases unmatched: 7. CDR3 nucleotide sequence: TGTGCCAGCAGTTTAAGGAACAGGGGGAGTAATCAGCCCCAGCATTTT. This encodes CASSLRNRGSNQPQHF.

This clone was counted once. The chain uses TRBV10-3 and TRBJ2-1; D gene uncertain. Per the germline V gene, CDR1 is ENHRY and CDR2 is SYGVKD. CDR3 length: 16 amino acids. Deletions cut 3 bases from V and 4 bases from J, with 16 bases between. The CDR3 region is CAISDAVVGSYNEQFF. The CDR3 nucleotides read TGTGCCATCAGTGACGCAGTAGTCGGGTCTTACAATGAGCAGTTCTTC.

The chain uses TRBV11-2 and TRBJ2-5, with a possible D match to TRBD1 (7 bases). The CDR3 extends over 16 amino acids. Trimming removed 2 bases from V and 2 bases from J, with 15 bases in between. CDR1 SGHAT and CDR2 FQNNGV come from the germline V gene. Here the CDR3 reads CASSLLQGGWQETQYF. The CDR3 coding sequence is TGTGCCAGCAGCTTACTCCAGGGGGGATGGCAAGAGACCCAGTACTTC.

The V gene is TRBV30, the J gene TRBJ2-1; no definite D call. This CDR3 contains 13 residues. Germline CDR1 reads GTSNPN; CDR2 reads SVGIG (reference sequence). Trimming took 4 bases from V and 7 from J, leaving 14 bases between them. The CDR3 sequence: CAWTFKAGNEQFF. The CDR3, as DNA: TGTGCCTGGACGTTTAAGGCAGGAAATGAGCAGTTCTTC.

This chain joins TRBV27 and TRBJ2-1, with a possible D match to TRBD2 (5 bases). The CDR3 contains 15 residues. Trimming took off 6 bases at V and 0 bases at J, with 12 bases between the two ends. Germline CDR1 MNHEY, CDR2 SMNVEV (reference sequence). In DNA form, the CDR3 reads TGTGCCAGCAGACTAGGACTTAGCTCCTACAATGAGCAGTTCTTC. Protein product: CASRLGLSSYNEQFF.

V usage is TRBV19 and J usage is TRBJ1-2; a possible D gene is TRBD1 (6 bases). The CDR3 totals 14 residues. Between the trimmed V and J ends, which lost 4 bases and 3 bases, there was a span of 12 bases. Germline CDR1 and CDR2: LNHDA and SQIVND (reference sequence). CDR3 bases: TGTGCCAGTAGTAAGCCAGGGGTCGACTATGGCTACACCTTC. Protein sequence: CASSKPGVDYGYTF.

This clone showed up just once. This chain uses TRBV4-2 with TRBJ1-4; 8 nucleotides line up with TRBD1. The CDR3 sequence is 15 residues long. J was trimmed by 7 bases and V by 2 bases; bases with no gene match: 6. Germline-derived CDR1 and CDR2 are LGHNA and YNFKEQ. The CDR3 region is CASSQSTGVGEKLFF. In DNA, the CDR3 is TGTGCCAGCAGCCAATCGACAGGGGTAGGTGAAAAACTGTTTTTT.

CDR3 sequence reads: CASSPAGGRRTEAFF. The CDR3 bases are TGTGCCAGCAGCCCCGCAGGGGGCAGGAGGACTGAAGCTTTCTTT. The chain carries TRBV6-2 or TRBV6-3 and TRBJ1-1, with 8 bases aligning to TRBD1. Germline CDR1 and CDR2: MNHEY and SVGEGT. This CDR3 is built from 15 residues. V trimming: 6 bases; J trimming: 5 bases; junction bases outside the gene matches: 11.

The J gene is TRBJ1-2, the V gene TRBV29-1, with TRBD1 identical over 9 bases. The CDR3 contains 14 residues. Germline loops: CDR1 SQVTM, CDR2 ANQGSEA. The V gene end was trimmed by 5 bases and the J gene end by 2 bases; junction bases not matched to a gene: 6. The CDR3 DNA follows: TGCAGCGTTCTGGGACAGGGAAGGAACTATGGCTACACCTTC. As protein: CSVLGQGRNYGYTF. Complete variable domain (other parts from reference TRBV29-1 and TRBJ1-2): SAVISQKPSRDICQRGTSLTIQCQVDSQVTMMFWYRQQPGQSLTLIATANQGSEATYESGFVIDKFPISRPNLTFSTLTVSNMSPEDSSIYLCSVLGQGRNYGYTFGSGTRLTVV.

This chain uses TRBV9 with TRBJ1-2; 7 bases map to TRBD1. The CDR3 length is 13 residues. J lost 4 bases, V lost 4 bases, and 4 bases had no gene match. The germline CDR1 and CDR2 sequences are SGDLS and YYNGEE. CDR3 nucleotide sequence: TGTGCCAGCAGCCCCCGGACAGGCTATGGCTACACCTTC. Translation gives CASSPRTGYGYTF. Combining the CDR3 with reference TRBV9 and TRBJ1-2 gives the whole variable domain DSGVTQTPKHLITATGQRVTLRCSPRSGDLSVYWYQQSLDQGLQFLIQYYNGEERAKGNILERFSAQQFPDLHSELNLSSLELGDSALYFCASSPRTGYGYTFGSGTRLTVV.

This chain's CDR3 is CASSIGTGDGYTF. CDR3 nucleotide sequence: TGTGCCAGCAGCATCGGGACAGGGGATGGCTACACCTTC. This chain links TRBV7-3 with TRBJ1-2; 10 bases agree with TRBD1. Trimming took 5 bases from V and 6 from J; bases not matched to a gene: 3. CDR3 length: 13 residues. CDR1 SGHTA and CDR2 FQGTGA come from the germline V gene.

In DNA form, the CDR3 reads TGTGCCAGCAGCCAAAGGGAGAGGAGCATTGGGCAGTACTTC. This translates into CASSQRERSIGQYF. The rearrangement links TRBV3-1 (or the pseudogene TRBV3-2) to TRBJ2-7; D is possibly TRBD2 (5 bases). CDR1 and CDR2 from the germline V gene are LGHDT and YNNKEL (reference sequence). Trimming removed 2 bases from V and 9 bases from J, with 17 bases in between. The CDR3 sequence is 14 residues long.

The chain links TRBV7-2 to TRBJ2-3, with TRBD2 matching 8 bases. The J segment lost 7 bases and the V segment lost 5 bases, leaving 17 bases of the junction unmatched. The CDR3 runs 17 residues. Germline lookup yields CDR1 SGHTA and CDR2 FQGNSA. CDR3 bases: TGTGCCAGCAGCCCCACTGATGCGCGGGGGGACGGGAATACGCAGTATTTT. Protein sequence: CASSPTDARGDGNTQYF.

This rearrangement joins TRBV30 to TRBJ1-2; D is perhaps TRBD1 (6 bases). Germline CDR1 reads GTSNPN; CDR2 reads SVGIG (reference sequence). V was shortened by 3 bases and J by 4 bases, with 24 bases between the two germline ends. CDR3 length: 17 residues. DNA for the CDR3: TGTGCCTGGAGGGTCCCGGGACACATAAGATTAGGCTATGGCTACACCTTC. Translation gives CAWRVPGHIRLGYGYTF.

The chain employs TRBV5-1 and TRBJ2-3; 9 nucleotides align to TRBD1. Unmatched junction bases numbered 9, after V lost 0 bases and J lost 1 base. The CDR3 runs to 18 residues. CDR1 SGHRS and CDR2 YFSETQ come from the germline V gene. Here the CDR3 DNA reads TGCGCCAGCAGCTTGGTACAGGGGGCAGTGATCGGCACAGATACGCAGTATTTT. This gives the protein CASSLVQGAVIGTDTQYF. Combining the CDR3 with reference TRBV5-1 and TRBJ2-3 gives the whole variable domain KAGVTQTPRYLIKTRGQQVTLSCSPISGHRSVSWYQQTPGQGLQFLFEYFSETQRNKGNFPGRFSGRQFSNSRSEMNVSTLELGDSALYLCASSLVQGAVIGTDTQYFGPGTRLTVL.